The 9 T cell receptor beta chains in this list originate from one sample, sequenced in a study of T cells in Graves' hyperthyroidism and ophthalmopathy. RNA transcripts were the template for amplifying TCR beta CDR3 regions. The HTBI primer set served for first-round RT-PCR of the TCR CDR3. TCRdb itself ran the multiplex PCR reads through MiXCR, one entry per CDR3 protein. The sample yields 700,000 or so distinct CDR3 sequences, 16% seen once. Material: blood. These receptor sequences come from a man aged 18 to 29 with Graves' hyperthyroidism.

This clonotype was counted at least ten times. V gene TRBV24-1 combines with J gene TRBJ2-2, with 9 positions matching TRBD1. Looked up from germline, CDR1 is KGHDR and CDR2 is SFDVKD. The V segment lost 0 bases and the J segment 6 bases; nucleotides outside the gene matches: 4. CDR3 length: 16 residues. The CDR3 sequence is CATSDLTGGEAGELFF. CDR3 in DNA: TGTGCCACCAGTGATTTGACAGGGGGCGAAGCCGGGGAGCTGTTTTTT.

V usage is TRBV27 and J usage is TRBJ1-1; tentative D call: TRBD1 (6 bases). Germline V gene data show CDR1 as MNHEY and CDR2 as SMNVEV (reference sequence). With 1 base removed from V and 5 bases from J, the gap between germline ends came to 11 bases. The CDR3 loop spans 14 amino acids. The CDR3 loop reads CASSLYQGQTEAFF. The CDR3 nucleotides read TGTGCCAGCAGTTTATATCAGGGGCAGACTGAAGCTTTCTTT.

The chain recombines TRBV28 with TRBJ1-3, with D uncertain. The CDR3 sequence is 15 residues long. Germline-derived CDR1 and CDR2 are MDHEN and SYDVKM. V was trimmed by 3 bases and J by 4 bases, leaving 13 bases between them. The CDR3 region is CASSFPRPGGNTIYF. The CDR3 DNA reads TGTGCCAGCAGTTTCCCTCGACCTGGAGGAAACACCATATATTTT.

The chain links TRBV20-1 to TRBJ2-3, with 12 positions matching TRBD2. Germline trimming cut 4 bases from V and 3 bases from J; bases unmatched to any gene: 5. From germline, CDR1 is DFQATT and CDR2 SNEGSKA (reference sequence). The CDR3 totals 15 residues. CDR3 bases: TGCAGTGCTACTAGGGGGACTAGCGGGACAGATACGCAGTATTTT. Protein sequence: CSATRGTSGTDTQYF.

The chain's CDR3 is CASVKRESTYEQYF. As DNA, the CDR3 is TGTGCCAGTGTTAAGCGGGAGTCTACGTACGAGCAGTACTTC. The chain uses TRBV6-2 or TRBV6-3 and TRBJ2-7; 8 nucleotides line up with TRBD2. The CDR3 is 14 residues long. CDR1 is MNHEY, CDR2 SVGEGT, per germline. V gave up 9 bases and J gave up 4 bases; unmatched junction bases: 11.

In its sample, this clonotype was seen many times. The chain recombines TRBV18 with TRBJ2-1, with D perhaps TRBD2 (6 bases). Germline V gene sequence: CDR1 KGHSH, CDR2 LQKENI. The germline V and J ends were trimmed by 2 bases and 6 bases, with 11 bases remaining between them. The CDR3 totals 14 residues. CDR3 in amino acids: CASSPFGSGNEQFF. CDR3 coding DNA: TGTGCCAGCTCACCATTCGGGAGTGGCAATGAGCAGTTCTTC. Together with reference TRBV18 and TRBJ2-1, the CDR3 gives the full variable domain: NAGVMQNPRHLVRRRGQEARLRCSPMKGHSHVYWYRQLPEEGLKFMVYLQKENIIDESGMPKERFSAEFPKEGPSILRIQQVVRGDSAAYFCASSPFGSGNEQFFGPGTRLTVL.

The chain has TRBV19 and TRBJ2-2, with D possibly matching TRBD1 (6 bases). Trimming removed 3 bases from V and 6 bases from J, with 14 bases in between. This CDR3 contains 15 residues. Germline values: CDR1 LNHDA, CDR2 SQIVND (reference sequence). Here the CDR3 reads CASSIGQGSAGELFF. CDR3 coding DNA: TGTGCCAGTAGTATCGGGCAGGGGAGTGCCGGGGAGCTGTTTTTT. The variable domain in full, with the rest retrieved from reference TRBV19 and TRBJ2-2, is DGGITQSPKYLFRKEGQNVTLSCEQNLNHDAMYWYRQDPGQGLRLIYYSQIVNDFQKGDIAEGYSVSREKKESFPLTVTSAQKNPTAFYLCASSIGQGSAGELFFGEGSRLTVL.

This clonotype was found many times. CDR3 bases: TGTGCCATCAGTTTTACAGGGGTTTCTGGCTACACCTTC. Its protein product is CAISFTGVSGYTF. The chain employs TRBV10-3 and TRBJ1-2, with 7 nucleotides matching TRBD1. Germline CDR1 and CDR2: ENHRY and SYGVKD. The J segment lost 7 bases and the V segment lost 5 bases, leaving 7 bases of the junction unmatched. The CDR3 has 13 amino acids.

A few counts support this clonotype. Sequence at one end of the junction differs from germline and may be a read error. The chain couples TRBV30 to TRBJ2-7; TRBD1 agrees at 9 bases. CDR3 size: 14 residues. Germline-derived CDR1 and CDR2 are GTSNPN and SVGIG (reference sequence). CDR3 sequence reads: CAWRQGAATYERYF. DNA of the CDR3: TGTGCCTGGAGACAGGGGGCGGCAACCTACGAGCGGTACTTC.